This T cell receptor (beta chain) was identified in a study of neurological immune-mediated disorders. Study-wide background: The study included 34 multiple sclerosis patients, approximately 30 relapsing-remitting and 3 secondary progressive.

This clonotype was seen at least ten times. Its antigen is still unknown. Study results and caveats: The repertoires of 18 of 34 multiple sclerosis patients were placed by phylogenetic grouping in a single related-CDR3 cluster, which may be a signature. No clinical or MRI feature was associated with the multiple sclerosis repertoire cluster.

TCRdb re-analysed the 5' RACE reads in MiXCR, keeping a single row per CDR3 protein. The profile shows around 44,000 distinct CDR3 sequences, roughly 2.5% of them singletons. Germline lookup yields CDR1 SGHKS and CDR2 YYEKEE (reference sequence). The V end was cut by 0 bases, the J end by 2 bases, with 7 bases between. The CDR3 spans 14 residues. The sequenced sample was PBMCs. This receptor was taken from a man younger than 40 with multiple sclerosis. The V gene is TRBV5-5, the J gene TRBJ2-3; unclear D gene. The CDR3 region is CASSLGQTTDTQYF. As DNA, the CDR3 is TGTGCCAGCAGCTTGGGGCAGACCACAGATACGCAGTATTTT.